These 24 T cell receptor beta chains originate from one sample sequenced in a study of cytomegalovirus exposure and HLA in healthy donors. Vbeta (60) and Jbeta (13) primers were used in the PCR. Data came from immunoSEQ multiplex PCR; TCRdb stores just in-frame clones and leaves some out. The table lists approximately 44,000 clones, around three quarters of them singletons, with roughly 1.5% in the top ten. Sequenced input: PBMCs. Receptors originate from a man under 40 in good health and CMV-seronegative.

The CDR3 loop is CASSETGLAGVGTGELFF. CDR3 bases: TGTGCCAGCAGTGAAACGGGTCTAGCGGGAGTCGGTACCGGGGAGCTGTTTTTT. The rearrangement uses TRBV2 and TRBJ2-2; 10 bases are shared with TRBD2. Germline V CDR1 and CDR2: SNHLY, FYNNEI. The CDR3 is made up of 18 amino acids. The V and J ends lost 2 bases and 5 bases, in that order; junction bases with no gene match: 11.

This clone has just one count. The CDR3 DNA is TGTGCCAGCAGCTTACAGGGGGCGACCAAAAACATTCAGTACTTC. The encoded protein is CASSLQGATKNIQYF. The chain has TRBV2 and TRBJ2-4; 9 nucleotides agree with TRBD1. V lost 6 bases and J lost 2; bases outside the gene matches: 5. This CDR3 has 15 amino acids. Germline assignment: CDR1 SNHLY and CDR2 FYNNEI.

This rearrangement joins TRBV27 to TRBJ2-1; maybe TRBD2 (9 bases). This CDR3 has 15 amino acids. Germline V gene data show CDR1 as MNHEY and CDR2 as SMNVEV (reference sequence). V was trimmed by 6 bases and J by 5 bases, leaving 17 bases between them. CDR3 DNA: TGTGCCAGCAGCCGACAGGGGACTAGCCACAATGAGCAGTTCTTC. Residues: CASSRQGTSHNEQFF.

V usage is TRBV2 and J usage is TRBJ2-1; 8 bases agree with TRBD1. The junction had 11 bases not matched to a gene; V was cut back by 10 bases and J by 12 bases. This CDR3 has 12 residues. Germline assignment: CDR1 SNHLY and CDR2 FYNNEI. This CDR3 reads CATGTGSVGQFF. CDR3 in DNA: TGTGCCACCGGGACAGGATCGGTAGGGCAGTTCTTC.

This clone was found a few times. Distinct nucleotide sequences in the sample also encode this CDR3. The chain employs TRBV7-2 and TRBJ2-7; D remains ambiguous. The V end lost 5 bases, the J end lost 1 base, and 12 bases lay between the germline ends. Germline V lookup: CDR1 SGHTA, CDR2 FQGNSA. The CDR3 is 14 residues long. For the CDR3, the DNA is TGTGCCAGCAGCCCCGGCGGCGCATCCTACGAGCAGTACTTC. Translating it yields CASSPGGASYEQYF.

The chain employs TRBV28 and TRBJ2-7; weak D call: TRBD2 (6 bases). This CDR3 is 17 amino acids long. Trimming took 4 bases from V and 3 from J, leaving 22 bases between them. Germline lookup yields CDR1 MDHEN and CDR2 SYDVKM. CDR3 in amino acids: CASSSYPDGGRIYEQYF. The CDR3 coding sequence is TGTGCCAGCAGTTCATACCCCGACGGTGGGAGGATCTACGAGCAGTACTTC.

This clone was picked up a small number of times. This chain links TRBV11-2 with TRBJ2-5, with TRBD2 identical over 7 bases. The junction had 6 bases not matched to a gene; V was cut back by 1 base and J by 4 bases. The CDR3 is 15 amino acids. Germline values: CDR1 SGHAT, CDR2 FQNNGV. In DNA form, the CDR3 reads TGTGCCAGCAGCTTAGTAGGGCCGGGGGGAGAGACCCAGTACTTC. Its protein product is CASSLVGPGGETQYF.

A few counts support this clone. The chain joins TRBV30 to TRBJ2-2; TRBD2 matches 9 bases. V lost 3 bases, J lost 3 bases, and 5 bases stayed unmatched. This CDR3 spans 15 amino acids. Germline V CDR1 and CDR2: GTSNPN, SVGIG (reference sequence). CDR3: CAWRAGGEDTGELFF. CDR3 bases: TGTGCCTGGAGGGCGGGGGGGGAGGACACCGGGGAGCTGTTTTTT.

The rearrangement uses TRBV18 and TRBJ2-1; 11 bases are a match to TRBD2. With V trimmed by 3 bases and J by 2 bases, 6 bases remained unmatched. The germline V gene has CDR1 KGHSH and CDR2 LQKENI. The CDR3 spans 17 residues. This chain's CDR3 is CASSPLGLAATYNEQFF. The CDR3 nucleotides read TGTGCCAGCTCACCCCTGGGACTAGCGGCTACCTACAATGAGCAGTTCTTC.

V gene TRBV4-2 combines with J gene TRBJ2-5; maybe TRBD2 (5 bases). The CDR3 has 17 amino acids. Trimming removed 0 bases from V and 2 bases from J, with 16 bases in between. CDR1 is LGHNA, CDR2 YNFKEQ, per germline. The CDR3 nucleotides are TGTGCCAGCAGCCAAGATTATCACTACAGCGGTCAAGAGACCCAGTACTTC. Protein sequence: CASSQDYHYSGQETQYF.

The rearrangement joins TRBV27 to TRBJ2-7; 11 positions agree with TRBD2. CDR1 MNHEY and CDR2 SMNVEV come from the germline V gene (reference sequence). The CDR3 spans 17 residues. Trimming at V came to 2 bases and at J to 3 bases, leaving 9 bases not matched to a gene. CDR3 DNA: TGTGCCAGCAGTTTAGGGCTAGCGGGAGGTTCTTACTACGAGCAGTACTTC. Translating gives CASSLGLAGGSYYEQYF.

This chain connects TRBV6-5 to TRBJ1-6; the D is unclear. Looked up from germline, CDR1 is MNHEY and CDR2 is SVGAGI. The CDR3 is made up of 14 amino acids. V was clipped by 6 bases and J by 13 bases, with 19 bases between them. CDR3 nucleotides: TGTGCCAGCAGAAAAGACATGCGGGTTCCCCCCCTCCACTTT. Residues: CASRKDMRVPPLHF.

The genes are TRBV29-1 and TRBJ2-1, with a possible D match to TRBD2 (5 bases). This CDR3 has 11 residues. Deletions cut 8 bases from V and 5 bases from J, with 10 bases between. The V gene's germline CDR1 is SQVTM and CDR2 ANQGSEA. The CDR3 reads CSSRDNNEQFF. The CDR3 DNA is TGCAGCTCGAGGGATAACAATGAGCAGTTCTTC.

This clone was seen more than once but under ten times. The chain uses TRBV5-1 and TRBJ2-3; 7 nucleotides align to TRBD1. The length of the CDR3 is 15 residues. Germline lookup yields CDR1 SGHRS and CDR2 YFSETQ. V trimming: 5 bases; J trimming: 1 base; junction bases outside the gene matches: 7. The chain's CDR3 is CASSQGEPRTDTQYF. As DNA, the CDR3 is TGCGCCAGCAGTCAGGGGGAGCCCCGCACAGATACGCAGTATTTT.

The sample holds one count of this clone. As DNA, the CDR3 is TGTGCCAGCAGCCCCATCCGGGGAATCGCCGGGGGGACCCAGTACTTC. This encodes CASSPIRGIAGGTQYF. V is TRBV4-2 and J is TRBJ2-5, with D possibly TRBD2 on 6 matching bases. The CDR3 spans 16 residues. The germline V gene has CDR1 LGHNA and CDR2 YNFKEQ. V was trimmed by 4 bases and J by 7 bases, leaving 22 bases between them.

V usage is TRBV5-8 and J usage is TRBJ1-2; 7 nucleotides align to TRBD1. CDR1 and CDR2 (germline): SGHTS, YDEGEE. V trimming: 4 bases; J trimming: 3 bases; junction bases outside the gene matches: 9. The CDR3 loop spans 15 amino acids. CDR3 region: CASSTMDRRYYGYTF. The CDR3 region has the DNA TGTGCCAGCAGCACTATGGACAGGCGCTACTATGGCTACACCTTC. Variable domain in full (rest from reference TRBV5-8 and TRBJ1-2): EAGVTQSPTHLIKTRGQQATLRCSPISGHTSVYWYQQALGLGLQFLLWYDEGEERNRGNFPPRFSGRQFPNYSSELNVNALELEDSALYLCASSTMDRRYYGYTFGSGTRLTVV.

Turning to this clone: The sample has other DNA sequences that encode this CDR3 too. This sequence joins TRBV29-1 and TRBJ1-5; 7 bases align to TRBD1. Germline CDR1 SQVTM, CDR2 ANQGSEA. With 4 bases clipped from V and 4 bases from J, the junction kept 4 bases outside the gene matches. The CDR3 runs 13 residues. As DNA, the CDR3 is TGCAGCGTTGGAGGGGGCCCTAATCAGCCCCAGCATTTT. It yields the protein CSVGGGPNQPQHF.

CDR3 amino acids: CASSPGGGNQPQHF. For the CDR3, the DNA is TGTGCCAGCAGCCCGGGAGGCGGCAATCAGCCCCAGCATTTT. This chain connects TRBV7-2 to TRBJ1-5; D remains unclear. Germline V lookup: CDR1 SGHTA, CDR2 FQGNSA. The CDR3 covers 14 residues. V gave up 5 bases and J gave up 2 bases, with 10 bases separating them.

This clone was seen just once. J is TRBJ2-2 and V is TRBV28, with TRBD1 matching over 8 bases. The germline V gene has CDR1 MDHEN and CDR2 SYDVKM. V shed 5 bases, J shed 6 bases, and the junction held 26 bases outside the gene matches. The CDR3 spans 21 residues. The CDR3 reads CASSPGVEDRWQGAPAGELFF. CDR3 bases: TGTGCCAGCAGTCCCGGGGTGGAGGACCGCTGGCAGGGGGCGCCGGCCGGGGAGCTGTTTTTT. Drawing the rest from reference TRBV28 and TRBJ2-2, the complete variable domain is DVKVTQSSRYLVKRTGEKVFLECVQDMDHENMFWYRQDPGLGLRLIYFSYDVKMKEKGDIPEGYSVSREKKERFSLILESASTNQTSMYLCASSPGVEDRWQGAPAGELFFGEGSRLTVL.

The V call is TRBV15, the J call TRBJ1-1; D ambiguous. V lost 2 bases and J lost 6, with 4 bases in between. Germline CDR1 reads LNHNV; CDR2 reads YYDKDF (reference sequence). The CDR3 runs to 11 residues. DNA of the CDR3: TGTGCCACCAGCAGACGCGCTGAAGCTTTCTTT. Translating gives CATSRRAEAFF.

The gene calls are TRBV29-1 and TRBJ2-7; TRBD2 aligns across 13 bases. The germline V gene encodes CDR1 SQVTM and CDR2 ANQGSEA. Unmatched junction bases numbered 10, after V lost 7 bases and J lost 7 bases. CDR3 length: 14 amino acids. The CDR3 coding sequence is TGCAGCGCAGGACTAGCGGGAGTATCGGGAGAGCAGTACTTC. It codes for CSAGLAGVSGEQYF.

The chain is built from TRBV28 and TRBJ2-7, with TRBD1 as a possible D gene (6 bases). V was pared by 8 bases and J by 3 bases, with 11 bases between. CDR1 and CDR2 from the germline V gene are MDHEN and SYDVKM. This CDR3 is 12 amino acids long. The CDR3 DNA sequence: TGTGCCAGCGGACAGACCATCTACGAGCAGTACTTC. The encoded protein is CASGQTIYEQYF.

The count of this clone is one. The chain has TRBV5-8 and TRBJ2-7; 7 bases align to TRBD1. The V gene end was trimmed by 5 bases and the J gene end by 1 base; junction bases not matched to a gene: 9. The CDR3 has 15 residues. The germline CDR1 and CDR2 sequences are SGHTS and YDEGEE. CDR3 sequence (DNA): TGTGCCAGCAGGGATCACGGACAGGCTTCCTACGAGCAGTACTTC. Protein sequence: CASRDHGQASYEQYF.

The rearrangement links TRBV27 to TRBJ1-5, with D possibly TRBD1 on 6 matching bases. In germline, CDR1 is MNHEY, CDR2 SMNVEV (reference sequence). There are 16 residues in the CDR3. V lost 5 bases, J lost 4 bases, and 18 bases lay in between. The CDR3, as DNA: TGTGCCAGCAGTCCCGTCACAGGGCAGCTTAATCAGCCCCAGCATTTT. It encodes CASSPVTGQLNQPQHF.